What follows are 18 T cell receptor beta chains derived from one specimen sequenced in a study of CD8+ T cells in alopecia areata. Following extraction, RNA underwent reverse transcription to cDNA, which served as the sequencing template. Here immunoSEQ multiplex PCR was the method, and the copy in TCRdb shows in-frame clones only, minus some. The sample has 150,000 or so clones; around 87% are singletons. The treatment was: oral pan-JAK inhibitor, 5-10 mg twice daily. Sequenced here: CD8+ T cells sorted from blood, sampled at week 4, from a patient treated with tofacitinib. Receptors originate from a human donor with alopecia areata.

The chain joins TRBV7-6 to TRBJ2-7; unclear D gene. CDR1 SGHVS and CDR2 FNYEAQ come from the germline V gene. The CDR3 runs 16 residues. Trimming took 5 bases from V and 7 from J, leaving 24 bases between them. The CDR3 DNA follows: TGTGCCAGCAGCGCGTATATAGCCGCACCCGGCCGGGAGCAGTACTTC. Protein product: CASSAYIAAPGREQYF.

The chain combines TRBV10-3 with TRBJ2-2, with TRBD1 matching over 10 bases. Germline CDR1 reads ENHRY; CDR2 reads SYGVKD. The junction had 2 bases not matched to a gene; V was cut back by 3 bases and J by 1 base. There are 16 residues in the CDR3. The CDR3 sequence is CAISERTGGNTGELFF. CDR3 DNA: TGTGCCATCAGTGAAAGGACAGGGGGGAACACCGGGGAGCTGTTTTTT.

The chain uses TRBV7-9 and TRBJ2-3; D gene uncertain. V dropped 5 bases and J dropped 6 bases, with 12 bases sitting between them. Germline loops: CDR1 SEHNR, CDR2 FQNEAQ (reference sequence). The length of the CDR3 is 13 residues. CDR3 in DNA: TGTGCCAGCAGCCCCGACGACTGGGATACGCAGTATTTT. It specifies CASSPDDWDTQYF.

This rearrangement joins TRBV15 to TRBJ2-7, with 10 bases identical to TRBD2. This CDR3 is 14 amino acids long. Germline-derived CDR1 and CDR2 are LNHNV and YYDKDF (reference sequence). J lost 6 bases, V lost 6 bases, and 8 bases had no gene match. The CDR3 region is CATRGEREGFEQYF. DNA of the CDR3: TGTGCCACCAGAGGGGAGCGGGAGGGCTTCGAGCAGTACTTC.

The chain couples TRBV20-1 to TRBJ2-7; D unclear. The CDR3 has 11 residues. CDR1 DFQATT and CDR2 SNEGSKA come from the germline V gene (reference sequence). The V and J ends lost 3 bases and 3 bases respectively, with 6 bases between them. This chain's CDR3 is CSASLYYEQYF. The CDR3 nucleotides are TGCAGTGCTAGTCTGTACTACGAGCAGTACTTC.

This chain uses TRBV6-5 with TRBJ2-7; D may be TRBD1 (5 bases). V dropped 6 bases and J dropped 4 bases, with 10 bases sitting between them. The CDR3 contains 12 residues. CDR1 and CDR2 from the germline V gene are MNHEY and SVGAGI. For the CDR3, the DNA is TGTGCCAGCAGGATTCAGGGTTACGAGCAGTACTTC. Encoded protein: CASRIQGYEQYF.

J is TRBJ2-7 and V is TRBV19; the match to TRBD1 covers 7 bases. There are 15 residues in the CDR3. The ends lost 4 bases at V and 3 bases at J; junction bases unmatched: 9. Looked up from germline, CDR1 is LNHDA and CDR2 is SQIVND (reference sequence). CDR3 bases: TGTGCCAGTAGTAAGATCCTACAGGGGATCTACGAGCAGTACTTC. This sequence encodes CASSKILQGIYEQYF.

The chain carries TRBV19 and TRBJ1-6; 8 nucleotides align to TRBD1. The ends lost 3 bases at V and 8 bases at J; junction bases unmatched: 6. Germline CDR1 and CDR2: LNHDA and SQIVND (reference sequence). The CDR3 has 15 amino acids. The CDR3 nucleotides read TGTGCCAGTAGTATCTTTGCAGGGGGCGATTCACCCCTCCACTTT. It is translated as CASSIFAGGDSPLHF.

The V and J genes are TRBV27 and TRBJ2-7, with D unclear. Germline lookup yields CDR1 MNHEY and CDR2 SMNVEV (reference sequence). The CDR3 is 12 residues long. V was pared by 5 bases and J by 0 bases, with 5 bases between. In nucleotides, the CDR3 is TGTGCCAGCAGTATGAGCTCCTACGAGCAGTACTTC. Amino acid sequence: CASSMSSYEQYF.

V is TRBV4-1 and J is TRBJ1-5; 10 bases fit TRBD1. The trim removed 4 bases at V and 5 bases at J, leaving 8 bases unmatched. This CDR3 is 16 amino acids long. Germline V gene lookup returns CDR1 MGHRA and CDR2 YSYEKL. The CDR3 coding sequence is TGCGCCAGCAGCCCCCGGGACAGGGGAACGGATCAGCCCCAGCATTTT. Its protein is CASSPRDRGTDQPQHF.

This clone showed up just once. This chain connects TRBV6-6 to TRBJ1-5; 9 bases map to TRBD1. Germline CDR1 reads MNHNY; CDR2 reads SVGAGI (reference sequence). CDR3 length equals 15 residues. Losses at the gene ends were 4 bases for V and 5 bases for J; bases not matched to a gene: 6. The CDR3 loop is CASSFQDRGHQPQHF. The CDR3, as DNA: TGTGCCAGCAGTTTCCAGGACAGGGGCCATCAGCCCCAGCATTTT.

This clone has just one count. The V call is TRBV6-5, the J call TRBJ2-1; 9 positions agree with TRBD1. The CDR3 totals 15 residues. Germline CDR1 MNHEY, CDR2 SVGAGI. Trimming cost V 5 bases and J 6 bases; bases outside gene matches: 8. The CDR3 sequence: CASSRLSTGGNEQFF. CDR3 nucleotide sequence: TGTGCCAGCAGTAGACTCTCGACAGGGGGCAATGAGCAGTTCTTC.

V usage is TRBV5-1 and J usage is TRBJ2-7; 7 positions agree with TRBD2. V was pared by 4 bases and J by 4 bases, with 14 bases of the junction left unmatched. The CDR3 runs 16 residues. Per germline, CDR1 SGHRS and CDR2 YFSETQ. The CDR3 DNA reads TGCGCCAGCAGCGGGGACTCGAGCGGGGTCCCATACGAGCAGTACTTC. It encodes CASSGDSSGVPYEQYF. Full variable domain (rest looked up from reference TRBV5-1 and TRBJ2-7): KAGVTQTPRYLIKTRGQQVTLSCSPISGHRSVSWYQQTPGQGLQFLFEYFSETQRNKGNFPGRFSGRQFSNSRSEMNVSTLELGDSALYLCASSGDSSGVPYEQYFGPGTRLTVT.

V gene TRBV29-1 combines with J gene TRBJ1-2, with 10 bases lining up with TRBD1. The germline V gene encodes CDR1 SQVTM and CDR2 ANQGSEA. J gave up 0 bases and V 7 bases, and 8 bases lay outside the gene matches. The CDR3 contains 15 residues. CDR3 DNA sequence: TGCAGCGCGGGCCGACAGGGGGCGGCTAACTATGGCTACACCTTC. It encodes CSAGRQGAANYGYTF.

The V gene is TRBV7-9, the J gene TRBJ1-1, with D uncertain. The CDR3 sequence is 11 residues long. V lost 5 bases to trimming and J lost 6 bases, with 7 bases between them. Germline CDR1 SEHNR, CDR2 FQNEAQ (reference sequence). Here the CDR3 DNA reads TGTGCCAGCAGCGAGGACCCTGAAGCTTTCTTT. This codes for CASSEDPEAFF. The variable domain in full, completed from reference TRBV7-9 and TRBJ1-1, reads DTGVSQNPRHKITKRGQNVTFRCDPISEHNRLYWYRQTLGQGPEFLTYFQNEAQLEKSRLLSDRFSAERPKGSFSTLEIQRTEQGDSAMYLCASSEDPEAFFGQGTRLTVV.

This sequence joins TRBV10-2 and TRBJ2-7; D is unclear. Germline V lookup: CDR1 WSHSY, CDR2 SAAADI. This CDR3 region has 12 residues. V was clipped by 2 bases and J by 3 bases, with 5 bases between them. The CDR3 DNA reads TGCGCCAGCAGTGAGATCTACTACGAGCAGTACTTC. It codes for CASSEIYYEQYF.

The gene calls are TRBV19 and TRBJ2-1, with D maybe TRBD1 (5 bases). The CDR3 totals 12 residues. Trimming removed 5 bases at V and 9 bases at J, with 11 bases between. In germline, CDR1 is LNHDA, CDR2 SQIVND (reference sequence). CDR3 sequence: CASSPGQVEQFF. The CDR3 region has the DNA TGTGCCAGTAGTCCCGGACAAGTTGAGCAGTTCTTC. Full variable domain (outside the CDR3, taken from reference TRBV19 and TRBJ2-1): DGGITQSPKYLFRKEGQNVTLSCEQNLNHDAMYWYRQDPGQGLRLIYYSQIVNDFQKGDIAEGYSVSREKKESFPLTVTSAQKNPTAFYLCASSPGQVEQFFGPGTRLTVL.

V usage is TRBV5-1 and J usage is TRBJ2-1; D may be TRBD2 (6 bases). Deletions cut 4 bases from V and 4 bases from J, with 9 bases between. Germline assignment: CDR1 SGHRS and CDR2 YFSETQ. The CDR3 is 13 amino acids. CDR3 DNA: TGCGCCAGCAGCCCGGGACTTTACAATGAGCAGTTCTTC. Protein product: CASSPGLYNEQFF.